This entry describes one T cell receptor (beta chain). The CDR3 has 15 amino acids. V was clipped by 1 base and J by 1 base, with 9 bases between them. Germline CDR1 is SGHNT and CDR2 is YYREEE (reference sequence). This entry belongs to a study of blood T cell repertoires in COVID-19. Looking at the study overall: Both acute and convalescent COVID-19 samples were obtained from the United States, Italy and Spain. PBMCs, B-cell-depleted T cells, or T cells were the source of the cDNA or gDNA that made up the material.

Per the original data handling: Reference gene primer amplification in the assay estimated nucleated cell counts. Here immunoSEQ multiplex PCR was the method, and the copy in TCRdb shows in-frame clones only, minus some. The V and J calls and clone size come from that table; D and trimming were worked out from the DNA. The table includes 130,000 to 150,000 clones, 88% detected once. The gene calls are TRBV5-4 and TRBJ2-1, with TRBD2 as a possible D gene (5 bases). Sequencing was performed on peripheral blood. The sequence was collected from a man aged 45-60 years with active or convalescent COVID-19. The CDR3 bases are TGTGCCAGCAGCTTGCCAGCGGCTTCCTACAATGAGCAGTTCTTC. Its translation: CASSLPAASYNEQFF.